Below, 21 T cell receptor beta chains from the same sample are listed, as sequenced in a study of T-cell reconstitution after alpha-beta-depleted transplantation in children. Construction of the TCRbeta library involved unique molecular identifiers. TCRdb passed the PCR reads through MiXCR, listing each CDR3 protein once. The profile covers 500,000 to 650,000 distinct CDR3 sequences, with over 10% appearing a single time and about 2% taken by the ten largest. Sequencing used PBMCs, mostly from graft donor cells, obtained 360 days after TCRalphabeta/CD19-depleted stem cell transplant. The receptor set was obtained from a male patient between 5 and 17 years old who had a stem cell transplant for acute myeloid leukemia, so the T cells may come from the graft donor.

This clonotype occurred a few times. V is TRBV6-2 or TRBV6-3 and J is TRBJ2-1; 9 bases map to TRBD2. CDR1 is MNHEY and CDR2 is SVGEGT in the germline V gene. Unmatched junction bases numbered 2, after V lost 1 base and J lost 1 base. The length of the CDR3 is 16 residues. The CDR3 DNA follows: TGTGCCAGCAGTTACTTAAGCGGGAGGTCCTACAATGAGCAGTTCTTC. Protein product: CASSYLSGRSYNEQFF.

In its sample, this clonotype was seen many times. An end of the junction does not agree with germline; a read error may underlie this. This chain joins TRBV5-1 and TRBJ2-1; 15 bases match TRBD2. This CDR3 has 16 amino acids. CDR1 is SGHRS and CDR2 is YFSETQ in the germline V gene. The DNA of the CDR3 is TGTGCCAGCAGCTTAGGACTAGCGGGAGGGTACAATGAGCAGTTCTTC. The encoded protein is CASSLGLAGGYNEQFF.

This clonotype has ten or more counts. This chain links TRBV20-1 with TRBJ2-7; D unclear. The germline V gene has CDR1 DFQATT and CDR2 SNEGSKA (reference sequence). The CDR3 spans 14 residues. V was pared by 1 base and J by 7 bases, with 17 bases between. CDR3 region: CSARAPTSPGEQYF. The CDR3 coding sequence is TGCAGTGCTAGAGCCCCGACTTCCCCGGGTGAGCAGTACTTC.

This clonotype was recorded many times. V gene TRBV29-1 combines with J gene TRBJ2-7; D is unresolved. The CDR3 covers 13 residues. Germline lookup yields CDR1 SQVTM and CDR2 ANQGSEA. Trimming took 4 bases from V and 4 from J, leaving 14 bases between them. CDR3 in amino acids: CSVVKARSYEQYF. The CDR3 DNA reads TGCAGCGTTGTGAAGGCTAGGTCGTACGAGCAGTACTTC.

V is TRBV29-1 and J is TRBJ2-4; D gene unclear. Germline loops: CDR1 SQVTM, CDR2 ANQGSEA. The V and J ends lost 6 bases and 2 bases respectively, with 17 bases between them. This CDR3 is built from 15 residues. CDR3 coding DNA: TGCAGCGTGGGCGACGACCAAGGCTCCAAAAACATTCAGTACTTC. Protein product: CSVGDDQGSKNIQYF.

Only a few counts were recorded for this clonotype. The chain couples TRBV5-1 to TRBJ1-1; maybe TRBD1 (5 bases). This CDR3 region has 13 residues. CDR1 is SGHRS, CDR2 YFSETQ, per germline. Deletions cut 2 bases from V and 8 bases from J, with 13 bases between. This chain's CDR3 is CASSFPPGGEAFF. The CDR3 DNA sequence: TGCGCCAGCAGCTTCCCTCCCGGGGGGGAAGCTTTCTTT.

CDR3 amino acids: CSAAQGANSNQPQHF. The CDR3 bases are TGCAGTGCTGCACAGGGGGCAAATAGCAATCAGCCCCAGCATTTT. The rearrangement joins TRBV20-1 to TRBJ1-5; 9 bases fit TRBD1. The V segment lost 5 bases and the J segment 0 bases; nucleotides outside the gene matches: 5. The CDR3 has 15 residues. The germline gives CDR1 DFQATT, CDR2 SNEGSKA (reference sequence).

This clonotype occurred a few times. The rearrangement links TRBV3-1 to TRBJ1-2, with 8 nucleotides matching TRBD1. The CDR3 contains 13 residues. CDR1 and CDR2 (germline): LGHDT, YNNKEL (reference sequence). Losses at the gene ends were 2 bases for V and 6 bases for J; bases not matched to a gene: 2. The CDR3 sequence: CASSQTGGDGYTF. The CDR3 coding sequence is TGTGCCAGCAGCCAAACAGGGGGGGATGGCTACACCTTC.

This clonotype was counted at least ten times. The genes are TRBV12-3 or TRBV12-4 and TRBJ1-5, with D hard to call. The germline V and J ends were trimmed by 4 bases and 2 bases, with 15 bases remaining between them. CDR3 length equals 16 residues. In DNA, the CDR3 is TGTGCCAGCAGTTATATGATTAGGGAGGGCAATCAGCCCCAGCATTTT. Protein product: CASSYMIREGNQPQHF.

In this sample, this clonotype turned up a few times. The CDR3 reads CASSLRVAGSGLETQYF. CDR3 sequence (DNA): TGTGCCAGCAGTTTGCGGGTTGCGGGGTCGGGGTTGGAGACCCAGTACTTC. The V call is TRBV28, the J call TRBJ2-5, with D maybe TRBD2 (6 bases). The V end was cut by 3 bases, the J end by 5 bases, with 22 bases between. Germline CDR1 and CDR2: MDHEN and SYDVKM. The CDR3 loop spans 17 amino acids.

This clonotype was detected ten times or more. The V and J genes are TRBV7-8 and TRBJ2-3; maybe TRBD2 (6 bases). The V end was cut by 4 bases, the J end by 2 bases, with 10 bases between. The germline V gene has CDR1 SGHVS and CDR2 FQNEAQ. This CDR3 has 14 residues. This CDR3 is CASSSRDFTDTQYF. In DNA form, the CDR3 reads TGTGCCAGCAGCTCCCGGGACTTCACAGATACGCAGTATTTT.

The chain combines TRBV20-1 with TRBJ2-7, with D perhaps matching TRBD2 (6 bases). The germline gives CDR1 DFQATT, CDR2 SNEGSKA (reference sequence). The CDR3 contains 13 residues. CDR3 in amino acids: CSNRVAETYEQYF. The CDR3 nucleotides are TGCAGCAATCGGGTAGCGGAAACCTACGAGCAGTACTTC.

The chain combines TRBV29-1 with TRBJ2-3, with a possible D match to TRBD2 (5 bases). V was clipped by 8 bases and J by 1 base, with 13 bases between them. This CDR3 is built from 13 residues. CDR1 and CDR2 (germline): SQVTM, ANQGSEA. CDR3: CSLGPGGTDTQYF. The CDR3 coding sequence is TGCAGCCTAGGCCCCGGGGGCACAGATACGCAGTATTTT.

Only a few counts were recorded for this clonotype. The V call is TRBV5-1, the J call TRBJ2-3; D ambiguous. The V and J ends lost 4 bases and 0 bases respectively, with 12 bases between them. Germline V gene data show CDR1 as SGHRS and CDR2 as YFSETQ. CDR3 length: 15 residues. The CDR3 DNA sequence: TGCGCCAGCAGCGCCCACGTTACTAGCACAGATACGCAGTATTTT. It is translated as CASSAHVTSTDTQYF.

This clonotype has ten or more counts. This rearrangement joins TRBV28 to TRBJ2-7; 7 bases fit TRBD2. The V gene's germline CDR1 is MDHEN and CDR2 SYDVKM. V gave up 3 bases and J gave up 5 bases; unmatched junction bases: 1. CDR3 size: 12 residues. The CDR3 DNA reads as TGTGCCAGCAGTTTTGGGGGGGACGAGCAGTACTTC. This gives the protein CASSFGGDEQYF.

V gene TRBV27 combines with J gene TRBJ1-2, with TRBD1 matching 8 bases. After removal of 8 bases from V and 7 bases from J, the junction contained 6 bases not matched to a gene. The CDR3 consists of 12 residues. Per the germline V gene, CDR1 is MNHEY and CDR2 is SMNVEV (reference sequence). The DNA of the CDR3 is TGTGCCAGCGGGGGACAGGCCTCTGGCTACACCTTC. Its translation: CASGGQASGYTF.

This clonotype was observed a handful of times. The V call is TRBV9, the J call TRBJ1-2, with D maybe TRBD1 (6 bases). The CDR3 extends over 16 amino acids. Germline CDR1 reads SGDLS; CDR2 reads YYNGEE. Between the trimmed V and J ends, which lost 0 bases and 4 bases, there was a span of 16 bases. The CDR3 coding sequence is TGTGCCAGCAGCGTAGCCCGCGGCAGGGGCTCCTATGGCTACACCTTC. It translates to CASSVARGRGSYGYTF.

This clonotype was found a few times. The chain recombines TRBV28 with TRBJ1-4; D is unclear. CDR1 MDHEN and CDR2 SYDVKM come from the germline V gene. Deletions cut 6 bases from V and 0 bases from J, with 8 bases between. This CDR3 is built from 14 residues. CDR3 DNA: TGTGCCAGCAGGTCTACAGCAACTAATGAAAAACTGTTTTTT. It encodes CASRSTATNEKLFF.

This rearrangement joins TRBV27 to TRBJ2-7; 7 bases map to TRBD1. CDR1 MNHEY and CDR2 SMNVEV come from the germline V gene (reference sequence). The CDR3 contains 14 residues. Trimming cost V 3 bases and J 1 base; bases outside gene matches: 3. The CDR3 region has the DNA TGTGCCAGCAGTTTGGACAGGCGATCCTACGAGCAGTACTTC. Residues: CASSLDRRSYEQYF.

This clonotype came up many times. CDR3 protein: CASRYPRQPHYGYTF. The CDR3 bases are TGTGCCAGCAGGTACCCAAGGCAGCCTCACTATGGCTACACCTTC. The J gene is TRBJ1-2, the V gene TRBV6-5; D gene unclear. CDR3 length: 15 residues. In germline, CDR1 is MNHEY, CDR2 SVGAGI. Trimming shortened V by 6 bases and J by 3 bases, and 17 bases separated the two germline ends.

This clonotype was seen a few times. This chain joins TRBV29-1 and TRBJ2-4, with 7 bases identical to TRBD2. The CDR3 has 15 residues. CDR1 is SQVTM and CDR2 is ANQGSEA in the germline V gene. V lost 3 bases, J lost 0 bases, and 5 bases stayed unmatched. CDR3 coding DNA: TGCAGCGTTGATGGGGGGGAGTTAGCCAAAAACATTCAGTACTTC. Translating gives CSVDGGELAKNIQYF.